The 5 T cell receptor beta chains below were found in one sample sequenced in a study of T cells in Graves' hyperthyroidism and ophthalmopathy. RNA transcripts gave rise to amplified TCR beta CDR3 regions. An initial round of RT-PCR targeting the TCR CDR3 relied on the HTBI primer set. TCRdb re-called the multiplex PCR reads through MiXCR, storing one row per CDR3 protein. The sample has under 400,000 distinct CDR3 sequences, approximately 13% seen once. Specimen: blood. All receptors come from a woman between 18 and 29 years old with Graves' hyperthyroidism.

This clonotype has ten or more counts. The V and J genes are TRBV3-1 and TRBJ2-3; possibly TRBD1 for D (6 bases). This CDR3 has 15 residues. Germline CDR1 is LGHDT and CDR2 is YNNKEL (reference sequence). Trimming took off 2 bases at V and 5 bases at J, with 14 bases between the two ends. CDR3 coding DNA: TGTGCCAGCAGCCAACAGGGGCGCAGGCTAGATACGCAGTATTTT. This translates into CASSQQGRRLDTQYF.

This clonotype has at least ten counts. The chain links TRBV2 to TRBJ1-2; D unclear. This CDR3 has 14 amino acids. Germline CDR1 SNHLY, CDR2 FYNNEI. V shed 0 bases and J shed 6 bases, with 11 bases lying between them. CDR3 nucleotide sequence: TGTGCCAGCAGTGAAGCGCATGCAGGAGATGGCTACACCTTC. Translating gives CASSEAHAGDGYTF.

This clonotype came up many times. J is TRBJ1-2 and V is TRBV20-1; the D is unclear. V dropped 4 bases and J dropped 4 bases, with 13 bases sitting between them. Per germline, CDR1 DFQATT and CDR2 SNEGSKA (reference sequence). The CDR3 sequence is 13 residues long. CDR3 protein: CSAIPATGYGYTF. The DNA of the CDR3 is TGCAGTGCTATCCCGGCCACGGGCTATGGCTACACCTTC.

This clonotype was found many times. The chain carries TRBV10-3 and TRBJ2-3; 11 bases are a match to TRBD2. After removal of 4 bases from V and 0 bases from J, the junction contained 9 bases not matched to a gene. This CDR3 comprises 18 residues. Germline assignment: CDR1 ENHRY and CDR2 SYGVKD. CDR3 protein: CAISVSGTSGPSTDTQYF. The CDR3 bases are TGTGCCATCAGTGTATCCGGGACTAGCGGTCCTAGCACAGATACGCAGTATTTT.

This clonotype was detected a few times. V is TRBV5-1 and J is TRBJ2-4; D is undetermined. The CDR3 extends over 14 amino acids. The ends were cut back, 0 bases at V and 3 bases at J, with 7 bases in the middle. Germline lookup yields CDR1 SGHRS and CDR2 YFSETQ. CDR3 DNA: TGCGCCAGCAGCTTGGACCAGCGCAAAAACATTCAGTACTTC. Amino acid sequence: CASSLDQRKNIQYF.